The rows below give T cell receptor beta chains drawn from one sample of a study of T cell responses to AZD1222 COVID-19 vaccine. Repertoires were generated with immunoSEQ multiplex PCR, while TCRdb's copy carries only in-frame clones and drops some. The sample includes 100,000 to 150,000 clones, roughly 90% seen only once; the top ten take roughly 3.9%. Specimen: peripheral blood, collected on day 0 of AZD1222 vaccination. The source of these receptors is an adult in good health. Each CDR3 is given with its conserved first and last residue.

cdr3_aa	j_call	cdr3_length	v_call
CASSSLAGSTDTQYF	TRBJ2-3	15	TRBV28
CASSSEGGRNTDTQYF	TRBJ2-3	16	TRBV5-5
CASSPRAAGGYTF	TRBJ1-2	13	TRBV14
CASLGRGDQPQHF	TRBJ1-5	13	TRBV21-1
CASSQVFDWGVQSYEQYF	TRBJ2-7	18	TRBV4-1
CASGVSGGGAGELFF	TRBJ2-2	15	TRBV11-2
CASSATDPTPLGNTIYF	TRBJ1-3	17	TRBV9
CASRPTTYEQYF	TRBJ2-7	12	TRBV28
CASSQSQRGRDGYTF	TRBJ1-2	15	TRBV23-1
CASNPWTAGNTIYF	TRBJ1-3	14	TRBV2
CASSKGQGNNQPQHF	TRBJ1-5	15	TRBV18
CASTPVQGAYGYTF	TRBJ1-2	14	TRBV19
CASSPGTGYNSPLHF	TRBJ1-6	15	TRBV5-5
CASSGVAGGLYEQYF	TRBJ2-7	15	TRBV2
CASSNREVAKNNEKLFF	TRBJ1-4	17	TRBV7-3
CASSRGLEAFF	TRBJ1-1	11	TRBV12-3/TRBV12-4
CASSQVGSRYSPLHF	TRBJ1-6	15	TRBV3-1/TRBV3-2
CASSVTSGGRAEKLFF	TRBJ1-4	16	TRBV11-3
CASSQPNSGGASLSYNEQFF	TRBJ2-1	20	TRBV2
CASSPGVAGVYNEQFF	TRBJ2-1	16	TRBV27
CASSFIGEHSPLHF	TRBJ1-6	14	TRBV7-8
CASSVTITDTQYF	TRBJ2-3	13	TRBV9
CASSLDVGRGTEAFF	TRBJ1-1	15	TRBV7-2
CATSSERRNEQFF	TRBJ2-1	13	TRBV15
CASSQVPGPLPQHF	TRBJ1-5	14	TRBV4-1
CASREQHPFYNEQFF	TRBJ2-1	15	TRBV28
CASRRDNEQFF	TRBJ2-1	11	TRBV5-1